This entry lists 29 T cell receptor beta chains sequenced from one sample in a study of T cells in Graves' hyperthyroidism and ophthalmopathy. Amplification yielded TCR beta CDR3 regions, with RNA transcripts as the source. An initial round of RT-PCR targeting the TCR CDR3 relied on the HTBI primer set. Via MiXCR, TCRdb re-called the multiplex PCR reads, giving one row per CDR3 protein. The sample lists a few hundred thousand distinct CDR3 sequences, less than 15% occurring once. The sample was blood. All receptors come from a woman aged 18-35 years with Graves' hyperthyroidism.

This clonotype was seen at least ten times. The CDR3 loop reads CATSAGGSYNEQFF. The CDR3 nucleotides are TGTGCCACCAGTGCGGGCGGCTCCTACAATGAGCAGTTCTTC. The V and J genes are TRBV24-1 and TRBJ2-1; D unclear. The CDR3 is 14 residues long. The V gene lost 5 bases and the J gene lost 0 bases, with 7 bases spanning the gap. Germline CDR1 reads KGHDR; CDR2 reads SFDVKD.

The V call is TRBV6-2 or TRBV6-3, the J call TRBJ2-2; D may be TRBD2 (5 bases). V lost 2 bases, J lost 5 bases, and 9 bases lay in between. Germline assignment: CDR1 MNHEY and CDR2 SVGEGT. The CDR3 runs to 14 residues. The CDR3 DNA follows: TGTGCCAGCAGTTACGGGAGAAGGACCGGGGAGCTGTTTTTT. Amino acid sequence: CASSYGRRTGELFF.

J is TRBJ1-2 and V is TRBV3-2; no DNA check was done on the table's D call, TRBD1. TRBV3-2 represents a pseudogene. CDR3 length equals 15 residues. CDR3 in DNA: TGTGCCAGCAGCCAAGCAGGGACAGGGGGCGGTGGCTACACCTTC. It is translated as CASSQAGTGGGGYTF.

V gene TRBV6-1 combines with J gene TRBJ1-2; D uncertain. V was shortened by 4 bases and J by 8 bases, with 11 bases between the two germline ends. CDR3 size: 12 residues. The germline V gene has CDR1 MNHNS and CDR2 SASEGT. The CDR3 DNA sequence: TGTGCCAGCAGTGCCGAGACATCAGGCTACACCTTC. It specifies CASSAETSGYTF.

V and J are TRBV30 and TRBJ2-1, with TRBD2 as a possible D gene (5 bases). This CDR3 spans 11 amino acids. Looked up from germline, CDR1 is GTSNPN and CDR2 is SVGIG (reference sequence). Trimming shortened V by 0 bases and J by 12 bases, and 9 bases separated the two germline ends. The CDR3: CAWSVLVSQFF. CDR3 nucleotides: TGTGCCTGGAGTGTACTAGTGTCGCAGTTCTTC. Together with reference TRBV30 and TRBJ2-1, the CDR3 gives the full variable domain: SQTIHQWPATLVQPVGSPLSLECTVEGTSNPNLYWYRQAAGRGLQLLFYSVGIGQISSEVPQNLSASRPQDRQFILSSKKLLLSDSGFYLCAWSVLVSQFFGPGTRLTVL.

This chain links TRBV5-1 with TRBJ1-1; a weak D match, TRBD1 (6 bases). V was clipped by 3 bases and J by 0 bases, with 12 bases between them. This CDR3 contains 15 residues. Germline lookup yields CDR1 SGHRS and CDR2 YFSETQ. DNA of the CDR3: TGCGCCAGCAGCTCAAACGGGGGGCTGAACACTGAAGCTTTCTTT. Residues: CASSSNGGLNTEAFF.

This clonotype was recorded at least ten times. CDR3 in amino acids: CASELAYQETQYF. Here the CDR3 DNA reads TGTGCCAGCGAACTAGCGTATCAAGAGACCCAGTACTTC. This chain links TRBV12-3 or TRBV12-4 with TRBJ2-5; 7 nucleotides match TRBD2. The CDR3 contains 13 residues. Trimming took 8 bases from V and 2 from J; bases not matched to a gene: 5.

The rearrangement uses TRBV15 and TRBJ1-6, with D perhaps TRBD1 (6 bases). CDR3 size: 18 residues. The V and J ends lost 5 bases and 0 bases respectively, with 17 bases between them. Looked up from germline, CDR1 is LNHNV and CDR2 is YYDKDF (reference sequence). In nucleotides, the CDR3 is TGTGCCACCAGCCGCGGACGGGACACCAGCTCCTATAATTCACCCCTCCACTTT. Protein sequence: CATSRGRDTSSYNSPLHF.

This clonotype was counted between two and nine times. The chain links TRBV28 to TRBJ1-2; possibly TRBD1 for D (6 bases). V lost 7 bases and J 5 bases, leaving 17 bases between the germline ends. CDR1 and CDR2 (germline): MDHEN, SYDVKM. The CDR3 has 14 amino acids. The CDR3 region is CASTITGQGYGYTF. For the CDR3, the DNA is TGTGCCAGCACAATTACCGGGCAGGGGTATGGCTACACCTTC.

This clonotype was detected many times. V usage is TRBV28 and J usage is TRBJ1-1; tentatively, D is TRBD1 (5 bases). This CDR3 spans 12 amino acids. V lost 8 bases and J 6 bases, leaving 13 bases between the germline ends. Germline assignment: CDR1 MDHEN and CDR2 SYDVKM. The chain's CDR3 is CASARRAPEAFF. CDR3 DNA: TGTGCCAGCGCCCGCAGGGCCCCTGAAGCTTTCTTT.

This chain connects TRBV18 to TRBJ2-1, with 10 bases aligning to TRBD2. The V gene's germline CDR1 is KGHSH and CDR2 LQKENI. V lost 3 bases, J lost 4 bases, and 9 bases stayed unmatched. CDR3 length: 17 amino acids. Here the CDR3 DNA reads TGTGCCAGCTCACCGAGGACTAGCGGTTCTATTTACAATGAGCAGTTCTTC. Its translation is CASSPRTSGSIYNEQFF.

This clonotype was counted ten times or more. The chain links TRBV11-2 to TRBJ2-7, with D perhaps TRBD2 (6 bases). This CDR3 has 15 amino acids. CDR1 is SGHAT, CDR2 FQNNGV, per germline. V was trimmed by 2 bases and J by 0 bases, leaving 11 bases between them. Written as DNA, the CDR3 is TGTGCCAGCAGCTTAAGTCCGGGGGACTCCTACGAGCAGTACTTC. Its protein is CASSLSPGDSYEQYF.

This chain links TRBV5-6 with TRBJ2-1; TRBD2 is a possible D gene (7 bases). CDR3 size: 16 residues. V shed 3 bases and J shed 2 bases, with 15 bases lying between them. Germline assignment: CDR1 SGHDT and CDR2 YYEEEE. The DNA for the CDR3 is TGTGCCAGCAGCTCGGTTCGGGGGGCGGCCTACAATGAGCAGTTCTTC. It yields the protein CASSSVRGAAYNEQFF.

The genes are TRBV7-8 and TRBJ2-2; 7 bases are a match to TRBD2. This CDR3 has 15 residues. V shed 3 bases, J shed 4 bases, and the junction held 5 bases outside the gene matches. Germline CDR1 SGHVS, CDR2 FQNEAQ. CDR3 in amino acids: CASSFVGGITGELFF. Here the CDR3 DNA reads TGTGCCAGCAGCTTTGTCGGGGGGATCACCGGGGAGCTGTTTTTT.

This clonotype was recorded many times. The gene calls are TRBV7-8 and TRBJ1-2; no firm D call. Per the germline V gene, CDR1 is SGHVS and CDR2 is FQNEAQ. There are 17 residues in the CDR3. V was cut by 4 bases and J by 4 bases, with 22 bases left in between. The CDR3: CASSSNPFRQPSYGYTF. DNA of the CDR3: TGTGCCAGCAGCTCCAATCCATTCCGGCAGCCCTCCTATGGCTACACCTTC.

The V gene is TRBV9, the J gene TRBJ2-1, with unresolved D. V lost 0 bases and J 0 bases, leaving 10 bases between the germline ends. The length of the CDR3 is 16 residues. The V gene's germline CDR1 is SGDLS and CDR2 YYNGEE. The CDR3 region is CASSVGGGSSYNEQFF. The CDR3 DNA follows: TGTGCCAGCAGCGTAGGCGGCGGAAGCTCCTACAATGAGCAGTTCTTC.

This clonotype was observed at least ten times. The chain recombines TRBV20-1 with TRBJ2-3, with 8 bases fitting TRBD1. V lost 6 bases to trimming and J lost 2 bases; unmatched junction nucleotides: 7. The length of the CDR3 is 14 residues. Germline V gives CDR1 DFQATT, CDR2 SNEGSKA (reference sequence). CDR3 nucleotides: TGCAGTGCCGAGGACAGGGCACACACAGATACGCAGTATTTT. Translated, it gives CSAEDRAHTDTQYF.

The sample holds many counts of this clonotype. The chain combines TRBV6-2 or TRBV6-3 with TRBJ2-7, with 9 bases lining up with TRBD2. The ends lost 4 bases at V and 3 bases at J; junction bases unmatched: 10. The CDR3 contains 16 residues. Germline-derived CDR1 and CDR2 are MNHEY and SVGEGT. For the CDR3, the DNA is TGTGCCAGCAGTTCCTTAAGGACTAGCGCCTACTACGAGCAGTACTTC. Protein sequence: CASSSLRTSAYYEQYF.

The chain is built from TRBV24-1 and TRBJ2-2, with a possible D match to TRBD1 (6 bases). The V and J ends lost 5 bases and 4 bases respectively, with 13 bases between them. Per the germline V gene, CDR1 is KGHDR and CDR2 is SFDVKD. The CDR3 extends over 15 amino acids. The CDR3 loop is CATSGANRATGELFF. The CDR3 DNA reads as TGTGCCACCAGTGGGGCAAACAGGGCCACCGGGGAGCTGTTTTTT.

This clonotype was seen repeatedly, ten times or more. The chain has TRBV12-3 or TRBV12-4 and TRBJ1-1; D remains unclear. V was cut by 5 bases and J by 4 bases, with 11 bases left in between. The CDR3 covers 13 residues. CDR3 DNA: TGTGCCAGCAGTCCCCAATGGGGCACTGAAGCTTTCTTT. Its translation: CASSPQWGTEAFF.

This clonotype has a count of ten or more. The chain is built from TRBV20-1 and TRBJ2-5, with 10 nucleotides matching TRBD1. Germline V gene lookup returns CDR1 DFQATT and CDR2 SNEGSKA (reference sequence). J lost 1 base, V lost 8 bases, and 4 bases had no gene match. The CDR3 sequence is 13 residues long. The DNA for the CDR3 is TGCAGTTCGAGACAGGGGGCCCAAGAGACCCAGTACTTC. It yields the protein CSSRQGAQETQYF.

This clonotype occurred many times. V is TRBV27 and J is TRBJ2-1; TRBD2 aligns across 14 bases. CDR3 length: 15 amino acids. In germline, CDR1 is MNHEY, CDR2 SMNVEV (reference sequence). After removal of 5 bases from V and 8 bases from J, the junction contained 5 bases not matched to a gene. The CDR3 region has the DNA TGTGCCAGCAGTGCGAGACTAGCGGGGGGGTATGAGCAGTTCTTC. This gives the protein CASSARLAGGYEQFF.

This clonotype was seen at least ten times. The chain combines TRBV3-1 with TRBJ2-7; a possible D gene is TRBD1 (5 bases). Trimming pared 4 bases from V and 5 bases from J, leaving 6 bases between. There are 11 residues in the CDR3. Germline lookup yields CDR1 LGHDT and CDR2 YNNKEL (reference sequence). The CDR3 DNA is TGTGCCAGCAGCCGGGGCGACGAGCAGTACTTC. Its translation is CASSRGDEQYF.

V gene TRBV2 combines with J gene TRBJ1-1, with a possible D match to TRBD1 (5 bases). Per the germline V gene, CDR1 is SNHLY and CDR2 is FYNNEI. The CDR3 runs to 13 residues. The ends were cut back, 6 bases at V and 8 bases at J, with 16 bases in the middle. In nucleotides, the CDR3 is TGTGCCAGCAGCTTGGGACGGGTTGGGGAAGCTTTCTTT. Translation: CASSLGRVGEAFF.

This clonotype occurred many times. The chain recombines TRBV7-9 with TRBJ2-4, with D possibly matching TRBD2 (5 bases). Trimming took off 3 bases at V and 1 base at J, with 7 bases between the two ends. Germline CDR1 is SEHNR and CDR2 is FQNEAQ (reference sequence). This CDR3 spans 14 amino acids. The CDR3 spells CASSFRGAKNIQYF. Written as DNA, the CDR3 is TGTGCCAGCAGCTTTCGCGGGGCCAAAAACATTCAGTACTTC.

The chain is built from TRBV4-3 and TRBJ2-2; D unclear. The V gene lost 4 bases and the J gene lost 4 bases, with 7 bases spanning the gap. CDR1 and CDR2 (germline): LGHNA, YSLEER. The CDR3 contains 13 residues. The CDR3 bases are TGCGCCAGCAGCCTCAGGCCCACCGGGGAGCTGTTTTTT. This codes for CASSLRPTGELFF.

This chain connects TRBV18 to TRBJ2-1, with 9 bases aligning to TRBD1. Looked up from germline, CDR1 is KGHSH and CDR2 is LQKENI. The J segment lost 8 bases and the V segment lost 5 bases, leaving 7 bases of the junction unmatched. This CDR3 spans 14 amino acids. The CDR3 region has the DNA TGTGCCAGCTCATACCGGGACAGGGTCCATGAGCAGTTCTTC. Its translation: CASSYRDRVHEQFF.

This clonotype was seen at least ten times. The gene calls are TRBV7-2 and TRBJ2-1; 8 bases agree with TRBD1. V trimming: 5 bases; J trimming: 9 bases; junction bases outside the gene matches: 6. The germline gives CDR1 SGHTA, CDR2 FQGNSA. CDR3 length equals 13 residues. CDR3 coding DNA: TGTGCCAGCAGCAGTGTGGGGACAGGTGAGCAGTTCTTC. As protein: CASSSVGTGEQFF.

This clonotype was recorded a few times. A much larger clone sits a single nucleotide away, making a read error possible. V is TRBV28 and J is TRBJ2-1; D remains unclear. The ends were cut back, 5 bases at V and 10 bases at J, with 9 bases in the middle. Germline V lookup: CDR1 MDHEN, CDR2 SYDVKM. The CDR3 totals 11 residues. CDR3 region: CASSDSDEQFF. The CDR3 DNA sequence: TGTGCCAGCAGTGACTCCGACGAGCAGTTCTTC.